This T cell receptor (beta chain) was sequenced during a study of Ad26.COV2.S vaccination and SARS-CoV-2 variants. V lost 8 bases and J lost 1, with 15 bases in between. The CDR3 contains 14 residues. Germline V CDR1 and CDR2: LNHDA, SQIVND (reference sequence). TCRdb keeps only in-frame clones here, not all; method: immunoSEQ multiplex PCR. The sample carries 350,000 to 400,000 clones, approximately 86% recorded once. Treatment specified: some 20 received Ad26.COV2.S at low or high dose, single or two shots; 5 received placebo; per-sample allocation not given. The investigators took samples on day 63 after the first vaccine or placebo injection.

Sequencing used peripheral blood, obtained in a trial of Ad26.COV2.S vaccine versus placebo. The TCR comes from a person between 18 and 60 years old who received the Ad26.COV2.S COVID-19 vaccine or a placebo. The chain links TRBV19 to TRBJ2-7, with D tentatively TRBD1 (6 bases). In nucleotides, the CDR3 is TGTGCCAGTCGGGTAAACAGGGAATCCTACGAGCAGTACTTC. Translating gives CASRVNRESYEQYF.